A selection of T cell receptor beta chains follows, all from one sample in a study of shared clonotypes between healthy human individuals. Here immunoSEQ multiplex PCR was the method, and the copy in TCRdb shows in-frame clones only, minus some. The data hold 2 million to 2.5 million clones, with over 85% observed a single time. Sequencing used naive CD4+ T cells from PBMCs. Receptors originate from a man aged 18 to 30 in good health. Some clones in this sample may be carry-over from other donors' samples. Each CDR3 is given with its conserved first and last residue. D genes are given only for firm matches. The size entry is marked missing in some rows and otherwise reads once, few, many or a size class.

d_gene: TRBD2; v_gene: TRBV11-3; abundance: .; j_gene: TRBJ2-7; CDR3nt: TGTGCCAGCAGCTTAGGAGGGGACTACGACGAGCAGTACTTC; CDR3aa: CASSLGGDYDEQYF
d_gene: .; v_gene: TRBV5-4; abundance: .; j_gene: TRBJ2-3; CDR3nt: TGTGCCAGCAGCTCGGCTTCTCGTTCTAGCACAGATACGCAGTATTTT; CDR3aa: CASSSASRSSTDTQYF
d_gene: .; v_gene: TRBV7-6; abundance: .; j_gene: TRBJ1-1; CDR3nt: TGTGCCAGCAGCTTAGGAGGCAGCAACACTGAAGCTTTCTTT; CDR3aa: CASSLGGSNTEAFF
d_gene: TRBD2; v_gene: TRBV27; abundance: .; j_gene: TRBJ2-3; CDR3nt: TGTGCCAGCAGTTTATTGTCTAGCGGGGCTTCAGGTACGCAGTATTTT; CDR3aa: CASSLLSSGASGTQYF
d_gene: TRBD2; v_gene: TRBV5-4; abundance: .; j_gene: TRBJ2-3; CDR3nt: TGTGCCAGCAGCACTCGACTAGCGGGAGGTGCAGATACGCAGTATTTT; CDR3aa: CASSTRLAGGADTQYF
d_gene: .; v_gene: TRBV21-1; abundance: few; j_gene: TRBJ1-5; CDR3nt: TGTGCCAGCAAAGGGGAGAGAAATCAGCCCCAGCATTTT; CDR3aa: CASKGERNQPQHF
d_gene: .; v_gene: TRBV27; abundance: .; j_gene: TRBJ1-2; CDR3nt: TGTGCCAGCAGTTTAAAAGGGAACTATGGCTACACCTTC; CDR3aa: CASSLKGNYGYTF
d_gene: .; v_gene: TRBV6-6; abundance: .; j_gene: TRBJ1-2; CDR3nt: TGTGCCAGCAGTGCAGTAGGGGCCCCTTATGGCTACACCTTC; CDR3aa: CASSAVGAPYGYTF
d_gene: .; v_gene: TRBV29-1; abundance: .; j_gene: TRBJ2-4; CDR3nt: TGCAGCGCCCGCCCTCGACTAGCCAAAAACATTCAGTACTTC; CDR3aa: CSARPRLAKNIQYF
d_gene: TRBD2; v_gene: TRBV5-4; abundance: .; j_gene: TRBJ2-5; CDR3nt: TGTGCCAGCAGCGCCGGACTAGCGGGAGCCGAAGAAGAGACCCAGTACTTC; CDR3aa: CASSAGLAGAEEETQYF
d_gene: TRBD1; v_gene: TRBV29-1; abundance: .; j_gene: TRBJ2-7; CDR3nt: TGCAGCGTTTCGGGACAGCACTTCTACGAGCAGTACTTC; CDR3aa: CSVSGQHFYEQYF
d_gene: TRBD1; v_gene: TRBV30; abundance: once; j_gene: TRBJ2-2; CDR3nt: TGTGCCTGGAAATGGTACGAGGGGGCAACCGGGGAGCTGTTTTTT; CDR3aa: CAWKWYEGATGELFF
d_gene: .; v_gene: TRBV4-2; abundance: .; j_gene: TRBJ2-1; CDR3nt: TGTGCCAGCAGTCCCTTTGCGGGATTAATGGATGAGCAGTTCTTC; CDR3aa: CASSPFAGLMDEQFF
d_gene: .; v_gene: TRBV6-5; abundance: .; j_gene: TRBJ2-2; CDR3nt: TGTGCCAGCAGACCCCCGGACAGGAACACCGGGGAGCTGTTTTTT; CDR3aa: CASRPPDRNTGELFF
d_gene: .; v_gene: TRBV6-5; abundance: once; j_gene: TRBJ1-1; CDR3nt: TGTGCCAGCAGTCAAAGGACGATGAGGGGCACTGAAGCTTTCTTT; CDR3aa: CASSQRTMRGTEAFF
d_gene: TRBD1; v_gene: TRBV27; abundance: .; j_gene: TRBJ2-7; CDR3nt: TGTGCCAGCAGTTTCGACAGGGGGGGCGAATCCGAGCAGTACTTC; CDR3aa: CASSFDRGGESEQYF
d_gene: .; v_gene: TRBV2; abundance: once; j_gene: TRBJ1-3; CDR3nt: TGTGCCTCTGGACGGGAAATTTGGGGCTCTGGAAACACCATATATTTT; CDR3aa: CASGREIWGSGNTIYF
d_gene: .; v_gene: TRBV7-9; abundance: .; j_gene: TRBJ1-1; CDR3nt: TGTGCCAGCAGCCAAGACTTTAGGGACACTGAAGCTTTCTTT; CDR3aa: CASSQDFRDTEAFF
d_gene: .; v_gene: TRBV10-3; abundance: .; j_gene: TRBJ1-2; CDR3nt: TGTGCCATCAGTGGTCCAGTTTCTAACTATGGCTACACCTTC; CDR3aa: CAISGPVSNYGYTF
d_gene: TRBD1; v_gene: TRBV25-1; abundance: once; j_gene: TRBJ1-6; CDR3nt: TGTGCCAGTGCTGGACAGGGAGGTTCACCCCTCCACTTT; CDR3aa: CASAGQGGSPLHF
d_gene: .; v_gene: TRBV5-5; abundance: .; j_gene: TRBJ1-2; CDR3nt: TGTGCCAGCAGCTTGGACGGGGTGGAGGTTGGCTACACCTTC; CDR3aa: CASSLDGVEVGYTF
d_gene: .; v_gene: TRBV19; abundance: .; j_gene: TRBJ2-1; CDR3nt: TGTGCCAGTAGTTACACCGGGACGGGACTGTACAATGAGCAGTTCTTC; CDR3aa: CASSYTGTGLYNEQFF
d_gene: .; v_gene: TRBV13; abundance: .; j_gene: TRBJ2-3; CDR3nt: TGTGCCAGCAGCTCCCGACGGCCTAGCACAGATACGCAGTATTTT; CDR3aa: CASSSRRPSTDTQYF
d_gene: .; v_gene: TRBV2; abundance: .; j_gene: TRBJ1-5; CDR3nt: TGTGCCAGCGGAAGCGGGACACGGAATAGCAATCAGCCCCAGCATTTT; CDR3aa: CASGSGTRNSNQPQHF
d_gene: .; v_gene: TRBV29-1; abundance: .; j_gene: TRBJ1-3; CDR3nt: TGCAGCGTTCAACAATCTACCGGGAACACCATATATTTT; CDR3aa: CSVQQSTGNTIYF
d_gene: .; v_gene: TRBV20-1; abundance: few; j_gene: TRBJ1-1; CDR3nt: TGCAGTGCTGGTGGGGACACTGAAGCTTTCTTT; CDR3aa: CSAGGDTEAFF
d_gene: TRBD2; v_gene: TRBV6-6; abundance: .; j_gene: TRBJ2-7; CDR3nt: TGTGCCAGCAGTAAAGCGACTAGCGGACTCTACGAGCAGTACTTC; CDR3aa: CASSKATSGLYEQYF
d_gene: TRBD2; v_gene: TRBV9; abundance: .; j_gene: TRBJ2-1; CDR3nt: TGTGCCAGCAGCGTAGCTGGGCTAGCGGGAGTCCATGAGCAGTTCTTC; CDR3aa: CASSVAGLAGVHEQFF
d_gene: .; v_gene: TRBV18; abundance: .; j_gene: TRBJ2-6; CDR3nt: TGTGCCAGCTCACAAAACTCTGGGGCCAACGTCCTGACTTTC; CDR3aa: CASSQNSGANVLTF
d_gene: TRBD1; v_gene: TRBV6-1; abundance: .; j_gene: TRBJ2-1; CDR3nt: TGTGCCAGCAGCAAACAGGGGTCGACCTACAATGAGCAGTTCTTC; CDR3aa: CASSKQGSTYNEQFF